Listed below are T cell receptor beta chains from one sample, sequenced in a study of T cell responses to AZD1222 COVID-19 vaccine. The table came from immunoSEQ multiplex PCR; TCRdb's copy has only in-frame clones and leaves some out. Among about 170,000 clones listed, approximately 91% were seen once. The input for sequencing was peripheral blood, taken on day 0 of AZD1222 vaccination. Every receptor here comes from an adult in good health. The CDR3 runs from the conserved cysteine through the conserved F or W. A D gene is named only where the DNA matches it firmly. Clone size appears in some rows only: once, few, many, or a class for an expanded clone.

.,TRBJ2-5,.,TRBV24-1,TGTGCCACCAGTGATCCTGGACAGCTCCAAGAGACCCAGTACTTC,CATSDPGQLQETQYF
TRBD1,TRBJ2-1,.,TRBV24-1,TGTGCCACCAGTCAGACAGGGGGTCCCTTAGTAGGTGAGCAGTTCTTC,CATSQTGGPLVGEQFF
TRBD1,TRBJ2-7,.,TRBV3-1/TRBV3-2,TGTGCCAGCAGACAGGGGCCCTACGAGCAGTACTTC,CASRQGPYEQYF
.,TRBJ1-2,.,TRBV3-1/TRBV3-2,TGTGCCAGCAGCCAAGATCGCCGGGTCGGCTATGGCTACACCTTC,CASSQDRRVGYGYTF
TRBD1,TRBJ1-2,.,TRBV7-3,TGTGCCAGCAGCCCTTTTCCGACAGGGGGATATGGCTACACCTTC,CASSPFPTGGYGYTF
TRBD2,TRBJ2-1,.,TRBV19,TGTGCCAGTAGTATAGTAGCGGGGAATTCCTACAATGAGCAGTTCTTC,CASSIVAGNSYNEQFF
.,TRBJ2-2,.,TRBV13,TGTGCCAGCAGCCCACGGACGACAGGACTTAACACCGGGGAGCTGTTTTTT,CASSPRTTGLNTGELFF
TRBD2,TRBJ2-3,.,TRBV3-1/TRBV3-2,TGTGCCGTGGGGAGGGCGGGTAGCACAGATACGCAGTATTTT,CAVGRAGSTDTQYF
TRBD1,TRBJ1-5,.,TRBV29-1,TGCAGCGTTGCAACCGGGACAGGGCGCAATCAGCCCCAGCATTTT,CSVATGTGRNQPQHF
TRBD1,TRBJ1-1,.,TRBV7-3,TGTGCCAGCAGCACGGACAGGGCGAACACTGAAGCTTTCTTT,CASSTDRANTEAFF
.,TRBJ1-3,.,TRBV6-5,TGTGCCAGCACCAGCCAAGGAAACACCATATATTTT,CASTSQGNTIYF
TRBD1,TRBJ1-1,.,TRBV5-4,TGTGCCAGCAGCTTAAGCAGGGGGGCCACTGAAGCTTTCTTT,CASSLSRGATEAFF
.,TRBJ2-5,.,TRBV11-2,TGTGCCAGCAGCTTAGGACCTAGCGCCCTGGAGACCCAGTACTTC,CASSLGPSALETQYF
TRBD2,TRBJ2-6,.,TRBV6-6,TGTGCCAGCAGGCTAGCGGACTCTGGGGCCAACGTCCTGACTTTC,CASRLADSGANVLTF
.,TRBJ2-1,once,TRBV19,TGTGCCAGTAGTCCAGAAAGCGGGCGGTACAATGAGCAGTTCTTC,CASSPESGRYNEQFF
.,TRBJ2-1,.,TRBV7-2,TGTGCCAGCAGCCCATACATCGGTGAGCAGTTCTTC,CASSPYIGEQFF
.,TRBJ1-4,.,TRBV16,TGTGCCAGCAGCCAATCGAGGACCTTCGGAACTAATGAAAAACTGTTTTTT,CASSQSRTFGTNEKLFF
.,TRBJ1-3,.,TRBV19,TGTGCCAGTAGTATTTTGGCACCACCCTACTCTGGAAACACCATATATTTT,CASSILAPPYSGNTIYF
.,TRBJ2-1,.,TRBV7-2,TGTGCCAGCAGCGCCCGACTAGTCAGCAATGAGCAGTTCTTC,CASSARLVSNEQFF
.,TRBJ1-3,.,TRBV11-2,TGTGCCAGCAGCTTAGGCTCCATATCGAAAAACACCATATATTTT,CASSLGSISKNTIYF
TRBD1,TRBJ2-1,.,TRBV9,TGTGCCAGCAGCGTAGGGGACAGGACCTACAATGAGCAGTTCTTC,CASSVGDRTYNEQFF
.,TRBJ1-1,.,TRBV3-1/TRBV3-2,TGTGCCAGCAGCCAAGGCAGCCTTGAAGCTTTCTTT,CASSQGSLEAFF
.,TRBJ1-5,once,TRBV19,TGTGCCAGTAGTAGAGGAGTTGGGGGCGAGGGTCAGCCCCAGCATTTT,CASSRGVGGEGQPQHF
.,TRBJ1-6,.,TRBV6-5,TGTGCCAGCAGTTACTCGGGGGATTCACCCCTCCACTTT,CASSYSGDSPLHF
.,TRBJ1-1,.,TRBV10-3,TGTGCCATCAGTGTCACAGCTGAAGCTTTCTTT,CAISVTAEAFF
TRBD1,TRBJ1-5,.,TRBV28,TGTGCCAGCAGTTTAGGGACAGGGAAGGGATGGGATCAGCCCCAGCATTTT,CASSLGTGKGWDQPQHF
.,TRBJ2-1,.,TRBV2,TGTGCCAGCAGTGAAGCGGTCGGGACCAATGAGCAGTTCTTC,CASSEAVGTNEQFF
TRBD2,TRBJ2-1,.,TRBV11-3,TGTGCCAGCAGCTTAGGGAGGACTAGCGTAAATGAGCAGTTCTTC,CASSLGRTSVNEQFF
TRBD1,TRBJ2-2,.,TRBV27,TGTGCCAGCAGTTCCGGACAGGGGAACACCGGGGAGCTGTTTTTT,CASSSGQGNTGELFF
.,TRBJ1-1,.,TRBV12-3/TRBV12-4,TGTGCCAGCAGTTCTACCGGGAACACTGAAGCTTTCTTT,CASSSTGNTEAFF
TRBD1,TRBJ1-4,.,TRBV7-6,TGTGCCAGCAGCCCCCAGACAGGGGGGATAGAAAAACTGTTTTTT,CASSPQTGGIEKLFF
.,TRBJ1-5,once,TRBV28,TGTGCCAGCAGTCCTCACGCAGCCCCGGTACAGCCCCAGCATTTT,CASSPHAAPVQPQHF
.,TRBJ2-7,once,TRBV7-3,TGTGCCAGCAGCTCCCGGGACGGCTACGAGCAGTACTTC,CASSSRDGYEQYF
TRBD1,TRBJ1-2,.,TRBV19,TGTGCCAGTAGTATAGGCGGCAGGGGGCGAGGTGGCTACACCTTC,CASSIGGRGRGGYTF
.,TRBJ2-1,.,TRBV7-2,TGTGCCAGCAGCTTAGATGGGGACAATGAGCAGTTCTTC,CASSLDGDNEQFF
.,TRBJ1-2,.,TRBV6-1,TGTGCCAGCAGTGAAGGGACACTTCCTAACTATGGCTACACCTTC,CASSEGTLPNYGYTF
TRBD1,TRBJ1-1,.,TRBV2,TGTGCCAGCAGTGAAGTCAGGGGGGAGAACACTGAAGCTTTCTTT,CASSEVRGENTEAFF
.,TRBJ2-2,.,TRBV5-5,TGTGCCAGCAGCTTCCAGCCGAGGGAGCTGTTTTTT,CASSFQPRELFF
TRBD1,TRBJ2-2,.,TRBV5-6,TGTGCCAGCAGCCCCTGGGACAGGGGGCTCGTCACCGGGGAGCTGTTTTTT,CASSPWDRGLVTGELFF
TRBD1,TRBJ1-1,.,TRBV10-1,TGCGCCAGCAGTGACCCTAACCGGGACAGGGGCCCGAAGTACCCCCCACCGAACACTGAAGCTTTCTTT,CASSDPNRDRGPKYPPPNTEAFF
.,TRBJ2-3,.,TRBV11-2,TGTGCCAGCAGCTTACGGGTAAATACGCAGTATTTT,CASSLRVNTQYF
TRBD1,TRBJ1-3,.,TRBV2,TGTGCCAGCCGACAGGGGGCGCAAGGAAACACCATATATTTT,CASRQGAQGNTIYF
TRBD1,TRBJ1-2,.,TRBV27,TGTGCCAGCAGTTTTATCATCCCCCGGACAGGGAGAGCTCGGGGCTATGGCTACACCTTC,CASSFIIPRTGRARGYGYTF
.,TRBJ2-5,once,TRBV5-6,TGTGCCAGCACCATCCTCGGAGCCCAAGGGTACGAAGAGACCCAGTACTTC,CASTILGAQGYEETQYF
.,TRBJ1-5,once,TRBV6-5,TGTGCCAGCAGATGGACAGCCAATCAGCCCCAGCATTTT,CASRWTANQPQHF
.,TRBJ2-7,.,TRBV9,TGTGCCAGCAGCAAAGAAGGTTCCGGGACTTACTACGAGCAGTACTTC,CASSKEGSGTYYEQYF
.,TRBJ1-1,.,TRBV5-5,TGTGCCAGCAGCCCGAGTCTTCAGGGGTTAACTGAAGCTTTCTTT,CASSPSLQGLTEAFF
TRBD1,TRBJ1-1,few,TRBV19,TGTGCCAGTAGAGACAGGGGGCGTGACACTGAAGCTTTCTTT,CASRDRGRDTEAFF
.,TRBJ2-2,few,TRBV19,TGTGCCAGTAGAACGCCAACCGGGGAGCTGTTTTTT,CASRTPTGELFF
TRBD2,TRBJ2-2,.,TRBV5-4,TGTGCCAGCAGCCCTGAAAGACTAGCGGGGGGGACCGGGGAGCTGTTTTTT,CASSPERLAGGTGELFF
.,TRBJ1-5,.,TRBV6-6,TGTGCCAGCAGTAACGGACAGCTTGGTCAGCCCCAGCATTTT,CASSNGQLGQPQHF
.,TRBJ1-2,once,TRBV11-2,TGTGCCAGCAGCTTACACGGAACTTTCTATGGCTACACCTTC,CASSLHGTFYGYTF
.,TRBJ1-2,.,TRBV7-9,TGTGCCAGCAGCCGTGGGCCCTACTATGGCTACACCTTC,CASSRGPYYGYTF
.,TRBJ1-1,.,TRBV27,TGTGCCAGCAGCCTGGTGCGGGGATTTTCTGAAGCTTTCTTT,CASSLVRGFSEAFF